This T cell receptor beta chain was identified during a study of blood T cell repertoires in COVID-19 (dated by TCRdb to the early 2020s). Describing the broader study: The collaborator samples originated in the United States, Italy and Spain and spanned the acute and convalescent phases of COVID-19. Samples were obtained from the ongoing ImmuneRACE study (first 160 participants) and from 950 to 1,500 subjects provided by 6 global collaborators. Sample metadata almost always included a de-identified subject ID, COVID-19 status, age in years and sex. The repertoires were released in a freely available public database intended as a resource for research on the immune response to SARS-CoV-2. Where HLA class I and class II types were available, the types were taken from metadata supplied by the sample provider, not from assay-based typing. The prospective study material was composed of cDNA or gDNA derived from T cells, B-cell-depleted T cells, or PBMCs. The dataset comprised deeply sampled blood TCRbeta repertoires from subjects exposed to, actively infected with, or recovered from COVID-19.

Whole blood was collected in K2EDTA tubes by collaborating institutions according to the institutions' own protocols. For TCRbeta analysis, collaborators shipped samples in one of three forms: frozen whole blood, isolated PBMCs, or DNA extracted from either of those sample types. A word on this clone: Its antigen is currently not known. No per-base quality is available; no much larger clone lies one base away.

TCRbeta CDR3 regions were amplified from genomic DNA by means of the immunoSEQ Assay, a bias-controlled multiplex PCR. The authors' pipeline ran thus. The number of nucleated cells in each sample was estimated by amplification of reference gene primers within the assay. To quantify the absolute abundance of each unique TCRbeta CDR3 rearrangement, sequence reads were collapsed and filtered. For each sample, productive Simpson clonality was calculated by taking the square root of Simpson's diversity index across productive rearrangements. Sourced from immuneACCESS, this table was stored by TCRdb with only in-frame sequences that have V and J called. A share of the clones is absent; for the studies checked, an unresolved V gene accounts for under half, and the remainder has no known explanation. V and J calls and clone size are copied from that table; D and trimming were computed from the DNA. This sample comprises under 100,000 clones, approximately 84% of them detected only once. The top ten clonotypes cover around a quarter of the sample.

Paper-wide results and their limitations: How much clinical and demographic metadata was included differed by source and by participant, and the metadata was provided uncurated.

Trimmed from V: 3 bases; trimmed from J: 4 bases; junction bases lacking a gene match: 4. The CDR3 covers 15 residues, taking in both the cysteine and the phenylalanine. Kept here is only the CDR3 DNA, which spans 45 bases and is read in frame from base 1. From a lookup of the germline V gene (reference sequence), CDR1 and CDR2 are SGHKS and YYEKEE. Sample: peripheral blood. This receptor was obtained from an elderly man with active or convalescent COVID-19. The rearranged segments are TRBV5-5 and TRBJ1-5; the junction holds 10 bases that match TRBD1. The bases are TGTGCCAGCAGCTGGGGGACAGGGGCGAATCAGCCCCAGCATTTT. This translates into CASSWGTGANQPQHF.